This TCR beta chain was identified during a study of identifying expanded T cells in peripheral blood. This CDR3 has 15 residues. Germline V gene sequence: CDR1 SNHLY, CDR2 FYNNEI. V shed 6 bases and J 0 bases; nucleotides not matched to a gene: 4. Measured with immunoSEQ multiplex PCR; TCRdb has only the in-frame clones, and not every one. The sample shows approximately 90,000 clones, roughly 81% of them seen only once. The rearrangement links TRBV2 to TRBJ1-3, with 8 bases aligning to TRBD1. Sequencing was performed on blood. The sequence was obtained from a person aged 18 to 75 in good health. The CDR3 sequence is CASRAGGISGNTIYF. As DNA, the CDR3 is TGTGCCAGCAGAGCAGGGGGCATCTCTGGAAACACCATATATTTT.